A selection of T cell receptor beta chains follows, all from one sample in a study of T cells after yellow fever vaccination. MiXCR, applied by TCRdb to the 5' RACE reads, yields one record per CDR3 protein. The sample has 450,000 to 550,000 distinct CDR3 sequences; less than 25% are singletons. The sequenced sample was PBMCs, obtained 20 to 25 days after the first yellow fever vaccination. The receptors originated from a man aged 18-30 years who received the YFV17D yellow fever vaccine. Both conserved end residues are part of each CDR3. The D gene is left open where the match is weak. For some rows the clone size is stated as once, few or many, or as a class when expanded; others skip it.

V	D	size	J	CDR3	DNA
TRBV7-9	TRBD2	NA	TRBJ2-3	CASSFTAGGTDTQYF	TGTGCCAGCAGCTTTACAGCGGGGGGAACAGATACGCAGTATTTT
TRBV7-9	TRBD2	NA	TRBJ2-3	CASSPGTSGGSTDTQYF	TGTGCCAGCAGCCCGGGGACTAGCGGGGGAAGCACAGATACGCAGTATTTT
TRBV6-2/TRBV6-3	TRBD2	NA	TRBJ2-2	CASSPPRTSGGTLAGELFF	TGTGCCAGCAGCCCTCCTCGGACTAGCGGGGGGACGCTCGCCGGGGAGCTGTTTTTT
TRBV7-6	NA	NA	TRBJ1-1	CASSLGGGTDTEAFF	TGTGCCAGCAGCTTAGGAGGGGGGACCGACACTGAAGCTTTCTTT
TRBV29-1	NA	few	TRBJ2-3	CSVGNKLGGDTQYF	TGCAGCGTTGGTAACAAACTGGGAGGAGATACGCAGTATTTT
TRBV28	TRBD1	NA	TRBJ1-2	CASRRGINGYTF	TGTGCCAGCCGCAGGGGGATAAATGGCTACACCTTC
TRBV30	NA	NA	TRBJ2-5	CAFDAGTIGRTQYF	TGTGCCTTCGACGCCGGGACCATCGGGAGGACCCAGTACTTC
TRBV10-3	TRBD2	NA	TRBJ2-1	CAIRGLAGGPGEQFF	TGTGCCATCCGAGGGCTAGCGGGGGGCCCTGGTGAGCAGTTCTTC
TRBV5-1	NA	NA	TRBJ2-5	CASSLGLALFETQYF	TGCGCCAGCAGCTTAGGCCTAGCGTTGTTCGAGACCCAGTACTTC
TRBV6-5	NA	NA	TRBJ1-2	CASSFLGSGYTF	TGTGCCAGCAGTTTTCTGGGGAGCGGCTACACCTTC
TRBV27	NA	NA	TRBJ1-1	CASSLKATMNTEAFF	TGTGCCAGCAGTTTGAAGGCAACCATGAACACTGAAGCTTTCTTT
TRBV3-1	TRBD1	NA	TRBJ2-1	CASSPSPLDRDDEQFF	TGTGCCAGCAGCCCCTCCCCCCTAGACAGGGACGATGAGCAGTTCTTC
TRBV12-3/TRBV12-4	NA	NA	TRBJ2-7	CASSLTTRDYEQYF	TGTGCCAGCAGTTTAACCACCCGCGACTACGAGCAGTACTTC
TRBV7-3	NA	few	TRBJ2-1	CASSLMSVPMAAINEQFF	TGTGCCAGCAGCTTAATGTCCGTCCCGATGGCCGCCATCAATGAGCAGTTCTTC
TRBV5-4	TRBD1	few	TRBJ2-3	CASSLWISGQGSSSTDTQYF	TGTGCCAGCAGCTTATGGATCTCGGGACAGGGGTCGTCATCCACAGATACGCAGTATTTT
TRBV5-1	TRBD1	many	TRBJ2-3	CASSRTTGVVTDTQYF	TGCGCCAGCAGCCGAACGACAGGGGTTGTGACAGATACGCAGTATTTT
TRBV4-1	TRBD1	NA	TRBJ2-1	CASSQGRGNEQFF	TGCGCCAGCAGCCAGGGCAGGGGGAATGAGCAGTTCTTC
TRBV7-8	NA	few	TRBJ2-3	CASSGPVHSSTDTQYF	TGTGCCAGCAGCGGGCCTGTTCACTCTAGCACAGATACGCAGTATTTT
TRBV12-3/TRBV12-4	TRBD2	few	TRBJ2-5	CASRGLAGGLWETQYF	TGTGCCAGCAGGGGACTAGCGGGGGGGTTGTGGGAGACCCAGTACTTC
TRBV7-9	NA	many	TRBJ1-1	CASSRRLDTEAFF	TGTGCCAGCAGCCGCAGATTGGATACTGAAGCTTTCTTT
TRBV4-3	NA	NA	TRBJ1-3	CASSQESTKPGNTIYF	TGCGCCAGCAGCCAAGAGTCCACGAAACCTGGAAACACCATATATTTT
TRBV7-2	NA	few	TRBJ2-2	CASSSGTPGELFF	TGTGCCAGCAGCTCTGGGACGCCCGGGGAGCTGTTTTTT
TRBV5-1	NA	NA	TRBJ1-4	CASSLIDRRDEKLFF	TGCGCCAGCAGCTTGATAGACAGGAGGGATGAAAAACTGTTTTTT
TRBV18	NA	few	TRBJ1-1	CASSPAENTEAFF	TGTGCCAGCTCACCTGCCGAGAACACTGAAGCTTTCTTT
TRBV12-3/TRBV12-4	TRBD2	few	TRBJ2-7	CASRLLSGGYYEQYF	TGTGCCAGCAGACTCCTTAGCGGGGGGTACTACGAGCAGTACTTC
TRBV12-3/TRBV12-4	TRBD1	few	TRBJ2-5	CASTTTGTEVQETQYF	TGTGCCAGCACGACGACCGGGACAGAAGTTCAAGAGACCCAGTACTTC
TRBV6-2/TRBV6-3	NA	few	TRBJ2-1	CASTQGTLPYNEQFF	TGTGCCAGCACTCAAGGGACCCTCCCCTACAATGAGCAGTTCTTC
TRBV5-1	TRBD2	NA	TRBJ2-5	CASRGLAGTKTQYF	TGCGCCAGTCGAGGACTAGCGGGTACAAAGACCCAGTACTTC
TRBV15	NA	NA	TRBJ2-1	CATSRSSEQFF	TGTGCCACCAGCAGAAGCAGTGAGCAGTTCTTC
TRBV5-1	NA	many	TRBJ1-2	CASSLAQVGPNYGYTF	TGCGCCAGCAGCTTGGCCCAGGTAGGGCCCAACTATGGCTACACCTTC
TRBV4-2	NA	few	TRBJ1-1	CASLRSLNTEAFF	TGTGCCAGCCTTCGGAGTTTGAACACTGAAGCTTTCTTT
TRBV9	NA	few	TRBJ2-1	CASSASRARYNEQFF	TGTGCCAGCAGCGCCTCCCGAGCAAGATACAATGAGCAGTTCTTC
TRBV4-3	TRBD2	few	TRBJ2-5	CASSQGASGGETQYF	TGCGCCAGCAGCCAAGGCGCTAGCGGGGGGGAGACCCAGTACTTC
TRBV12-3/TRBV12-4	TRBD2	NA	TRBJ2-5	CASFNRASGAGGTQYF	TGTGCCAGCTTCAATCGGGCCAGCGGGGCTGGTGGGACCCAGTACTTC
TRBV6-5	TRBD2	NA	TRBJ2-3	CASSYSSGASDTQYF	TGTGCCAGCAGTTACTCTAGCGGGGCTTCGGATACGCAGTATTTT
TRBV6-1	NA	NA	TRBJ2-1	CASSAVGNGQFF	TGTGCCAGCAGTGCTGTGGGCAATGGGCAGTTCTTC
TRBV6-5	TRBD2	once	TRBJ2-7	CASSYPASGGGEQYF	TGTGCCAGCAGTTACCCCGCCAGCGGGGGGGGCGAGCAGTACTTC
TRBV6-1	TRBD2	NA	TRBJ2-1	CASSDPPASGGDEQFF	TGTGCCAGCAGTGACCCTCCGGCTAGCGGAGGGGATGAGCAGTTCTTC
TRBV5-1	NA	NA	TRBJ2-2	CASSWPGVNTGELFF	TGCGCCAGCAGCTGGCCGGGGGTCAACACCGGGGAGCTGTTTTTT
TRBV14	TRBD1	few	TRBJ2-7	CASSQDSRYRGEQYF	TGTGCCAGCAGCCAAGACTCACGTTACAGGGGCGAGCAGTACTTC
TRBV12-3/TRBV12-4	TRBD2	NA	TRBJ2-7	CASTTSGVYEQYF	TGTGCCAGCACTACTAGCGGGGTATACGAGCAGTACTTC
TRBV4-3	NA	many	TRBJ2-7	CASSQAPGRYEQYF	TGCGCCAGCAGCCAAGCCCCTGGACGATACGAGCAGTACTTC
TRBV7-9	TRBD1	NA	TRBJ1-4	CASSFTTQGELFF	TGTGCCAGCAGCTTTACAACACAGGGGGAACTGTTTTTT
TRBV10-3	TRBD2	NA	TRBJ2-5	CAIKGHGTSMETQYF	TGTGCCATCAAAGGACACGGGACTAGCATGGAGACCCAGTACTTC
TRBV20-1	TRBD2	few	TRBJ2-3	CSASRERGVTDTQYF	TGCAGTGCGTCCCGGGAGCGGGGGGTCACAGATACGCAGTATTTT
TRBV9	NA	few	TRBJ1-1	CASSTGRNEAFF	TGTGCCAGCAGCACCGGAAGGAACGAAGCTTTCTTT
TRBV7-9	NA	NA	TRBJ1-2	CASSDGGSLNMYGYTF	TGTGCCAGCAGCGATGGAGGGTCCCTCAATATGTATGGCTACACCTTC
TRBV6-2/TRBV6-3	NA	NA	TRBJ2-5	CASSPRTPETQYF	TGTGCCAGCAGTCCGAGAACCCCAGAGACCCAGTACTTC
TRBV5-1	NA	few	TRBJ1-2	CASSTDTYYGYTF	TGCGCCAGCAGCACGGACACCTACTATGGCTACACCTTC